These 30 T cell receptor beta chains were sequenced from one sample in a study of yellow fever vaccine responses in identical twins. TCRdb re-analysed the RT-PCR reads in MiXCR, keeping a single row per CDR3 protein. In the table there are about 3,000 distinct CDR3 sequences, 75% to 90% of which are singletons. The sequenced sample was T cells from blood (PBMCs), unsorted or a sorted subset (not recorded which), obtained before or after yellow fever vaccination (not recorded which). The receptors derive from a woman aged 18-29 years who received the yellow fever vaccine.

The rearrangement uses TRBV15 and TRBJ2-7, with D perhaps TRBD1 (6 bases). Germline V gene lookup returns CDR1 LNHNV and CDR2 YYDKDF (reference sequence). V lost 2 bases and J 3 bases, leaving 11 bases between the germline ends. This CDR3 is 14 amino acids long. CDR3 loop: CATSRPTGYYEQYF. CDR3 DNA: TGTGCCACCAGCAGACCGACAGGTTACTACGAGCAGTACTTC.

CDR3 bases: TGTGCCAGCAGCTTTAGGGGGCGCGGCGCCAAAAACATTCAGTACTTC. Amino acids: CASSFRGRGAKNIQYF. V gene TRBV11-3 combines with J gene TRBJ2-4, with 7 bases lining up with TRBD1. V shed 3 bases, J shed 1 base, and the junction held 6 bases outside the gene matches. Germline CDR1 and CDR2: SGHNT and YENEEA. The length of the CDR3 is 16 residues.

The genes are TRBV5-3 and TRBJ2-7; D possibly uses TRBD1 or TRBD2 (5 bases each). TRBV5-3 is labeled an ORF, and its function is uncertain. The CDR3 sequence is 11 residues long. Between the trimmed V and J ends, which lost 8 bases and 7 bases, there was a span of 13 bases. CDR3 region: CASTEGEEQYF. CDR3 bases: TGTGCCAGTACCGAAGGGGAGGAGCAGTACTTC.

The chain links TRBV23-1 to TRBJ1-1, with 11 bases matching TRBD1. TRBV23-1 is filed as an ORF, its function uncertain. This CDR3 has 15 amino acids. The J segment lost 3 bases and the V segment lost 5 bases, leaving 5 bases of the junction unmatched. As DNA, the CDR3 is TGCGCCAGCAGTACCCGGACAGGGGGCTACACTGAAGCTTTCTTT. It encodes CASSTRTGGYTEAFF.

The chain uses TRBV11-3 and TRBJ2-5, with D maybe TRBD2 (6 bases). Trimming pared 4 bases from V and 5 bases from J, leaving 11 bases between. Germline values: CDR1 SGHNT, CDR2 YENEEA. The CDR3 loop spans 13 amino acids. CDR3 coding DNA: TGTGCCAGCAGCTCGCCTAGCGTGGAGACCCAGTACTTC. It translates to CASSSPSVETQYF.

V usage is TRBV2 and J usage is TRBJ2-7, with D unresolved. The germline V and J ends were trimmed by 2 bases and 6 bases, with 8 bases remaining between them. The germline V gene has CDR1 SNHLY and CDR2 FYNNEI. The CDR3 consists of 12 residues. The DNA of the CDR3 is TGTGCCAGCAGTGAACAAGGCCGCGAGCAGTACTTC. This codes for CASSEQGREQYF.

The chain is built from TRBV11-2 and TRBJ2-7, with D maybe TRBD2 (6 bases). The V end lost 1 base, the J end lost 3 bases, and 13 bases lay between the germline ends. There are 15 residues in the CDR3. Germline values: CDR1 SGHAT, CDR2 FQNNGV. The CDR3 DNA sequence: TGTGCCAGCAGCTTAGTGGCTAGCGTAGACTACGAGCAGTACTTC. It translates to CASSLVASVDYEQYF.

The chain carries TRBV14 and TRBJ2-5; 7 nucleotides align to TRBD2. V trimming: 3 bases; J trimming: 5 bases; junction bases outside the gene matches: 6. This CDR3 spans 14 amino acids. CDR1 and CDR2 (germline): SGHDN, FVKESK. CDR3 sequence: CASSHLGREETQYF. The CDR3 DNA follows: TGTGCCAGCAGCCATTTGGGGCGGGAGGAGACCCAGTACTTC.

The gene calls are TRBV28 and TRBJ2-1; 9 positions match TRBD1. The germline gives CDR1 MDHEN, CDR2 SYDVKM. V gave up 2 bases and J gave up 5 bases; unmatched junction bases: 7. CDR3 length: 16 amino acids. CDR3 residues: CASSLPGQGGNNEQFF. DNA of the CDR3: TGTGCCAGCAGTTTACCGGGACAGGGCGGGAACAATGAGCAGTTCTTC.

Only one count was recorded for this clonotype. The chain joins TRBV5-1 to TRBJ2-7, with 7 bases aligning to TRBD2. Germline-derived CDR1 and CDR2 are SGHRS and YFSETQ. Unmatched junction bases numbered 2, after V lost 3 bases and J lost 2 bases. The CDR3 sequence is 13 residues long. CDR3 in amino acids: CASSWDYPYEQYF. The CDR3 DNA sequence: TGCGCCAGCAGCTGGGACTACCCCTACGAGCAGTACTTC.

This clonotype was recorded a few times. The rearrangement links TRBV12-3 or TRBV12-4 to TRBJ1-5; D might be TRBD1 (5 bases). Between the trimmed V and J ends, which lost 2 bases and 2 bases, there was a span of 13 bases. The CDR3 spans 16 residues. The CDR3 is CASSLSGRGGNQPQHF. As DNA, the CDR3 is TGTGCCAGCAGTTTATCTGGAAGGGGAGGCAATCAGCCCCAGCATTTT.

The J gene is TRBJ2-1, the V gene TRBV11-1; 9 nucleotides line up with TRBD1. The CDR3 has 15 amino acids. Per germline, CDR1 SGHAT and CDR2 FQDESV (reference sequence). V was clipped by 1 base and J by 7 bases; unmatched bases: 5. The CDR3 loop reads CASSLGGQGFNEQFF. The CDR3 DNA reads as TGTGCCAGCAGCTTAGGGGGACAGGGTTTTAATGAGCAGTTCTTC. The full variable domain, in which reference TRBV11-1 and TRBJ2-1 provide the parts outside the CDR3, is EAEVAQSPRYKITEKSQAVAFWCDPISGHATLYWYRQILGQGPELLVQFQDESVVDDSQLPKDRFSAERLKGVDSTLKIQPAELGDSAMYLCASSLGGQGFNEQFFGPGTRLTVL.

This chain connects TRBV3-1 to TRBJ2-7; D may be TRBD2 (6 bases). The CDR3 runs to 15 residues. Germline lookup yields CDR1 LGHDT and CDR2 YNNKEL (reference sequence). The V end was cut by 2 bases, the J end by 3 bases, with 14 bases between. CDR3 DNA sequence: TGTGCCAGCAGCCAAAATCAGGGAGGACTCTACGAGCAGTACTTC. Its protein product is CASSQNQGGLYEQYF.

The genes are TRBV7-9 and TRBJ2-1; no definite D call. Germline V gene sequence: CDR1 SEHNR, CDR2 FQNEAQ (reference sequence). This CDR3 has 15 residues. Deletions cut 5 bases from V and 2 bases from J, with 13 bases between. CDR3 DNA: TGTGCCAGCAGCCCAACCTTTGGGGCCTACAATGAGCAGTTCTTC. This gives the protein CASSPTFGAYNEQFF.

The chain has TRBV20-1 and TRBJ2-1; D is possibly TRBD1 (5 bases). Trimming took off 4 bases at V and 7 bases at J, with 11 bases between the two ends. The CDR3 loop spans 12 amino acids. CDR1 DFQATT and CDR2 SNEGSKA come from the germline V gene (reference sequence). DNA of the CDR3: TGCAGTGCTACACTCCAGGGAAATGAGCAGTTCTTC. This gives the protein CSATLQGNEQFF.

This clonotype has only one observation. CDR3 protein: CASSVKGNTEAFF. The CDR3 DNA reads as TGTGCCAGCAGTGTGAAGGGGAACACTGAAGCTTTCTTT. The rearrangement joins TRBV2 to TRBJ1-1; D gene unclear. CDR3 length equals 13 residues. Germline-derived CDR1 and CDR2 are SNHLY and FYNNEI. Trimming shortened V by 4 bases and J by 1 base, and 7 bases separated the two germline ends. Combining the CDR3 with reference TRBV2 and TRBJ1-1 gives the whole variable domain EPEVTQTPSHQVTQMGQEVILRCVPISNHLYFYWYRQILGQKVEFLVSFYNNEISEKSEIFDDQFSVERPDGSNFTLKIRSTKLEDSAMYFCASSVKGNTEAFFGQGTRLTVV.

This clonotype was picked up one time. V and J are TRBV4-1 and TRBJ2-7; D is possibly TRBD1 or TRBD2 (5 bases each). There are 15 residues in the CDR3. Germline V gives CDR1 MGHRA, CDR2 YSYEKL. Trimming stripped 0 bases from V and 2 bases from J, with 11 bases between. Written as DNA, the CDR3 is TGCGCCAGCAGCCAAGACAGGGCGGGTACCTACGAGCAGTACTTC. This gives the protein CASSQDRAGTYEQYF.

J is TRBJ1-2 and V is TRBV7-3, with D unclear. Germline assignment: CDR1 SGHTA and CDR2 FQGTGA. The CDR3 has 14 residues. Trimming removed 1 base at V and 8 bases at J, with 14 bases between. In nucleotides, the CDR3 is TGTGCCAGCAGCTTAAAGCCCGGTAATGGCGGCTACACCTTC. It encodes CASSLKPGNGGYTF.

V and J are TRBV2 and TRBJ2-7; D gene unclear. V lost 6 bases and J lost 5, with 11 bases in between. The germline gives CDR1 SNHLY, CDR2 FYNNEI. This CDR3 contains 12 residues. The CDR3, as DNA: TGTGCCAGCAGGCCAAATGGGAACGAGCAGTACTTC. This sequence encodes CASRPNGNEQYF. Full variable domain (remainder filled in from reference TRBV2 and TRBJ2-7): EPEVTQTPSHQVTQMGQEVILRCVPISNHLYFYWYRQILGQKVEFLVSFYNNEISEKSEIFDDQFSVERPDGSNFTLKIRSTKLEDSAMYFCASRPNGNEQYFGPGTRLTVT.

The gene calls are TRBV11-3 and TRBJ2-7; D is unclear. Trimming pared 6 bases from V and 0 bases from J, leaving 12 bases between. The CDR3 spans 14 residues. CDR1 and CDR2 (germline): SGHNT, YENEEA. CDR3 DNA sequence: TGTGCCAGCAGTAGGTCCGGCAGCTCCTACGAGCAGTACTTC. Its translation is CASSRSGSSYEQYF. Full variable domain (missing parts from reference TRBV11-3 and TRBJ2-7): EAGVVQSPRYKIIEKKQPVAFWCNPISGHNTLYWYLQNLGQGPELLIRYENEEAVDDSQLPKDRFSAERLKGVDSTLKIQPAELGDSAVYLCASSRSGSSYEQYFGPGTRLTVT.

J is TRBJ2-7 and V is TRBV11-2, with D possibly being TRBD1 (5 bases). Germline loops: CDR1 SGHAT, CDR2 FQNNGV. Trimming left V 0 bases short and J 3 bases short, with 9 bases between. The CDR3 loop spans 14 amino acids. The CDR3, as DNA: TGTGCCAGCAGCTTAGATCAGGGCTACTACGAGCAGTACTTC. Translating gives CASSLDQGYYEQYF.

This rearrangement joins TRBV6-2 or TRBV6-3 to TRBJ2-1; no firm D call. The V and J ends lost 0 bases and 3 bases respectively, with 6 bases between them. Per germline, CDR1 MNHEY and CDR2 SVGEGT. This CDR3 spans 14 amino acids. Here the CDR3 reads CASSYSRLYNEQFF. The CDR3 nucleotides read TGTGCCAGCAGTTACTCGAGGCTCTACAATGAGCAGTTCTTC.

The V gene is TRBV3-1, the J gene TRBJ2-1; D gene uncertain. V was trimmed by 3 bases and J by 0 bases, leaving 12 bases between them. In germline, CDR1 is LGHDT, CDR2 YNNKEL (reference sequence). The CDR3 has 16 residues. Written as DNA, the CDR3 is TGTGCCAGCAGCCACTCCGCATGGAGCTCCTACAATGAGCAGTTCTTC. This codes for CASSHSAWSSYNEQFF.

The chain joins TRBV29-1 to TRBJ2-3; no reliable D call. Between the trimmed V and J ends, which lost 3 bases and 1 base, there was a span of 8 bases. Per germline, CDR1 SQVTM and CDR2 ANQGSEA. The CDR3 loop spans 13 amino acids. In DNA form, the CDR3 reads TGCAGCGTTGATTTTCCGGGCACAGATACGCAGTATTTT. It codes for CSVDFPGTDTQYF.

The chain combines TRBV12-3 or TRBV12-4 with TRBJ2-2; D is possibly TRBD1 (6 bases). There are 15 residues in the CDR3. Trimming stripped 5 bases from V and 4 bases from J, with 14 bases between. The CDR3 bases are TGTGCCAGCAGTAACAGGGTTTCGGGCACCGGGGAGCTGTTTTTT. Protein: CASSNRVSGTGELFF.

This clonotype appeared once. The chain recombines TRBV5-1 with TRBJ2-7; the D call may be TRBD1 or TRBD2 (5 bases each). The germline gives CDR1 SGHRS, CDR2 YFSETQ. The CDR3 covers 13 residues. Deletions cut 4 bases from V and 5 bases from J, with 13 bases between. CDR3 bases: TGCGCCAGCAGCAGGGGCAGGGACGACGAGCAGTACTTC. This gives the protein CASSRGRDDEQYF.

The V call is TRBV5-6, the J call TRBJ2-7, with D perhaps TRBD1 (8 bases). The CDR3 loop spans 16 amino acids. In germline, CDR1 is SGHDT, CDR2 YYEEEE. Trimming stripped 4 bases from V and 0 bases from J, with 17 bases between. The CDR3 sequence is CASSKGQGGSSYEQYF. CDR3 DNA: TGTGCCAGCAGCAAAGGACAGGGAGGGAGCTCCTACGAGCAGTACTTC.

V and J are TRBV11-1 and TRBJ2-5; D may be TRBD2 (5 bases). Germline CDR1 SGHAT, CDR2 FQDESV (reference sequence). V dropped 2 bases and J dropped 2 bases, with 12 bases sitting between them. The CDR3 totals 15 residues. CDR3: CASSLRAGQQETQYF. For the CDR3, the DNA is TGTGCCAGCAGCTTAAGGGCGGGCCAACAAGAGACCCAGTACTTC.

This sequence joins TRBV3-1 and TRBJ2-1; 10 bases fit TRBD2. J was trimmed by 9 bases and V by 1 base; bases with no gene match: 9. CDR3 length equals 16 residues. Germline CDR1 is LGHDT and CDR2 is YNNKEL (reference sequence). The CDR3 DNA follows: TGTGCCAGCAGCCAAGGTCTAGCGGGAGTTTCGGGTGAGCAGTTCTTC. Its protein is CASSQGLAGVSGEQFF.

V gene TRBV28 combines with J gene TRBJ1-5; the D gene is possibly TRBD1 (5 bases). CDR3 length: 14 residues. Germline V gene sequence: CDR1 MDHEN, CDR2 SYDVKM. V lost 2 bases to trimming and J lost 0 bases, with 5 bases between them. The CDR3 sequence is CASSLGHSNQPQHF. CDR3 sequence (DNA): TGTGCCAGCAGTTTAGGACATAGCAATCAGCCCCAGCATTTT.